These T cell receptor beta chains were read from a single sample in a study of blood T cell repertoires in COVID-19. Clones were read by immunoSEQ multiplex PCR, and TCRdb kept only the in-frame ones, dropping some. The sample contains around 250,000 clones, about 87% of which appear only once. Sequencing input: PBMCs or T cells enriched from blood (not recorded which). These receptors were obtained from a woman aged 25 to 45 with acute COVID-19. Both conserved end residues are part of each CDR3. Fields, in order: clone size, D gene, V gene, J gene, CDR3 protein, CDR3 DNA. A D gene is named only where the DNA matches it firmly. Where a row states a size, it is once, few, many or the class of an expanded clone; other rows omit it.

>-|TRBD2|TRBV3-1/TRBV3-2|TRBJ2-3
CASSRRLAGGSPSTDTQYF
TGTGCCAGCAGCCGCCGTTTGGCGGGCGGGAGTCCCTCCACAGATACGCAGTATTTT
>-|TRBD2|TRBV29-1|TRBJ2-1
CSVGLAREQFF
TGCAGCGTAGGACTAGCGCGTGAGCAGTTCTTC
>-|-|TRBV11-1|TRBJ2-3
CASSLDQGSDTQYF
TGTGCCAGCAGCTTGGATCAGGGGTCAGATACGCAGTATTTT
>-|TRBD2|TRBV6-5|TRBJ2-1
CASSYLGEREDNEQFF
TGTGCCAGCAGTTACTTAGGCGAGCGGGAGGACAATGAGCAGTTCTTC
>-|TRBD1|TRBV29-1|TRBJ2-7
CSVVPRTGDRAYEQYF
TGCAGCGTTGTCCCTCGGACAGGGGATAGGGCCTACGAGCAGTACTTC
>once|-|TRBV30|TRBJ2-1
CAWSFLSSYNEQFF
TGTGCCTGGAGTTTTCTAAGCTCCTACAATGAGCAGTTCTTC
>-|TRBD1|TRBV5-1|TRBJ2-1
CASSADRGHYEQFF
TGCGCCAGCAGCGCGGACAGGGGGCACTATGAGCAGTTCTTC
>-|TRBD2|TRBV2|TRBJ2-7
CASTWDYSYEQYF
TGTGCCAGCACCTGGGACTACTCCTACGAGCAGTACTTC
>-|TRBD2|TRBV4-1|TRBJ2-7
CASSQDLNKRGPTYEQYF
TGCGCCAGCAGCCAAGACCTTAACAAGCGGGGCCCTACCTACGAGCAGTACTTC
>-|-|TRBV4-1|TRBJ2-1
CASSQDPAYNEQFF
TGCGCCAGCAGCCAAGATCCAGCGTACAATGAGCAGTTCTTC
>-|-|TRBV29-1|TRBJ2-7
CSVEVGLGAAEQYF
TGCAGCGTTGAAGTTGGACTTGGTGCCGCCGAGCAGTACTTC
>-|TRBD2|TRBV7-3|TRBJ2-1
CASSLQPGGVYNEQFF
TGTGCCAGCAGCTTACAGCCGGGAGGGGTCTACAATGAGCAGTTCTTC
>-|-|TRBV4-1|TRBJ1-5
CASSLSGKQPQHF
TGCGCCAGCAGCCTTTCAGGGAAACAGCCCCAGCATTTT
>-|-|TRBV6-5|TRBJ2-3
CASGLLTDTQYF
TGTGCCAGCGGACTGCTCACAGATACGCAGTATTTT
>-|TRBD1|TRBV6-5|TRBJ1-4
CASSQTGGPEKLFF
TGTGCCAGCAGCCAGACAGGGGGCCCTGAAAAACTGTTTTTT
>-|-|TRBV5-1|TRBJ2-7
CASSFGYTDEQYF
TGCGCCAGCAGCTTCGGTTACACAGACGAGCAGTACTTC
>-|-|TRBV28|TRBJ1-2
CASIPPGGAGEVYGYTF
TGTGCCAGCATTCCCCCGGGAGGGGCAGGGGAGGTCTATGGCTACACCTTC
>-|-|TRBV7-3|TRBJ1-1
CASSYGQNTEAFF
TGTGCCAGCAGCTACGGACAGAACACTGAAGCTTTCTTT
>-|TRBD1|TRBV28|TRBJ2-7
CASSFPKGQASYEQYF
TGTGCCAGCAGTTTTCCTAAGGGACAGGCCTCCTACGAGCAGTACTTC
>-|-|TRBV11-1|TRBJ2-7
CASSLRPDSPSYEQYF
TGTGCCAGCAGCCTAAGGCCGGACAGCCCCTCCTACGAGCAGTACTTC
>-|TRBD1|TRBV6-2/TRBV6-3|TRBJ2-2
CASSYNPGQGSGELFF
TGTGCCAGCAGTTACAACCCGGGACAGGGCTCCGGGGAGCTGTTTTTT
>-|-|TRBV28|TRBJ1-4
CASSNLALPQGGKLFF
TGTGCCAGCAGTAATTTGGCCCTGCCCCAGGGAGGAAAACTGTTTTTT
>-|TRBD2|TRBV5-1|TRBJ2-3
CASSLEGLALDTQYF
TGCGCCAGCAGCTTGGAGGGACTAGCCTTAGATACGCAGTATTTT
>-|-|TRBV3-1/TRBV3-2|TRBJ2-1
CASSHTSNEQFF
TGTGCCAGCAGCCATACTAGCAATGAGCAGTTCTTC
>-|TRBD2|TRBV5-6|TRBJ2-1
CASSRTSGGTAYNEQFF
TGTGCCAGCAGCAGGACTAGCGGGGGGACCGCATACAATGAGCAGTTCTTC
>once|-|TRBV27|TRBJ2-3
CASSQYPPGMTDTQYF
TGTGCCAGCAGTCAATATCCCCCGGGGATGACAGATACGCAGTATTTT
>-|-|TRBV1|TRBJ2-6
CTSSDRGRDRGFCGANVLTF
TGCACCAGCAGCGATAGGGGCCGGGACAGGGGCTTTTGTGGGGCCAACGTCCTGACTTTC
>-|TRBD1|TRBV7-9|TRBJ2-7
CASSLPDRSSYEQYF
TGTGCCAGCAGCTTGCCGGACAGGAGCTCCTACGAGCAGTACTTC
>-|-|TRBV10-2|TRBJ1-1
CASVLDTGDTEAFF
TGCGCCAGCGTATTGGACACGGGGGACACTGAAGCTTTCTTT
>few|-|TRBV5-1|TRBJ2-1
CASSFSGAYNEQFF
TGCGCCAGCAGCTTTTCGGGAGCCTACAATGAGCAGTTCTTC
>-|TRBD2|TRBV27|TRBJ2-5
CASSSTSGMYF
TGTGCCAGCAGTTCCACTAGCGGGATGTACTTC
>once|TRBD1|TRBV28|TRBJ2-2
CASRPDRDAGELFF
TGTGCCAGCAGGCCGGACAGGGACGCCGGGGAGCTGTTTTTT
>once|-|TRBV27|TRBJ2-2
CASSTRGSGELFF
TGTGCCAGCAGTACCCGGGGTTCTGGGGAGCTGTTTTTT
>-|TRBD1|TRBV2|TRBJ1-1
CASSLQGDFTEAFF
TGTGCCAGCAGTTTACAGGGGGATTTCACTGAAGCTTTCTTT
>-|TRBD1|TRBV3-1/TRBV3-2|TRBJ1-2
CASSHGAGGRVYTF
TGTGCCAGCAGCCATGGAGCAGGGGGCAGAGTCTACACCTTC
>-|TRBD2|TRBV27|TRBJ2-1
CASSLAGQGWGLAGDYNEQFF
TGTGCCAGCAGTTTGGCCGGACAGGGTTGGGGACTAGCGGGAGACTACAATGAGCAGTTCTTC
>-|TRBD1|TRBV5-1|TRBJ1-5
CASSLEGTDNQPQHF
TGCGCCAGCAGCTTGGAGGGGACAGACAATCAGCCCCAGCATTTT
>-|-|TRBV15|TRBJ2-2
CATSSYPTGMNTGELFF
TGTGCCACCAGCAGCTACCCCACGGGAATGAACACCGGGGAGCTGTTTTTT
>-|-|TRBV27|TRBJ1-6
CASSGPYNSPLHF
TGTGCCAGTAGTGGGCCTTATAATTCACCCCTCCACTTT
>-|TRBD1|TRBV6-1|TRBJ1-2
CASSEGQGNYGYTF
TGTGCCAGCAGTGAAGGACAGGGGAACTATGGCTACACCTTC
>-|-|TRBV5-8|TRBJ1-5
CASLKRERNQPQHF
TGTGCCAGCTTGAAGAGGGAGCGCAATCAGCCCCAGCATTTT
>-|TRBD2|TRBV5-1|TRBJ2-6
CASSLNGRALFTAGANVLTF
TGCGCCAGCAGCTTGAACGGGAGGGCCCTCTTTACAGCTGGGGCCAACGTCCTGACTTTC
>-|TRBD2|TRBV30|TRBJ2-3
CAWSVLAGVDTQYF
TGTGCCTGGAGTGTACTAGCGGGAGTAGATACGCAGTATTTT
>once|TRBD1|TRBV11-2|TRBJ1-1
CASSLLQGVGHAFF
TGTGCCAGCAGCTTATTACAGGGGGTCGGTCATGCTTTCTTT
>once|TRBD1|TRBV6-2/TRBV6-3|TRBJ1-6
CASSFGQGRSPLHF
TGTGCCAGCAGTTTCGGACAGGGTCGTTCACCCCTCCACTTT
>-|-|TRBV19|TRBJ1-2
CASSTGAGSYGYTF
TGTGCCAGTAGTACAGGTGCGGGGAGTTATGGCTACACCTTC
>-|-|TRBV5-4|TRBJ2-1
CASRPAGGSLYNEQFF
TGTGCCAGCAGGCCTGCCGGAGGCTCCTTATACAATGAGCAGTTCTTC
>-|TRBD2|TRBV7-3|TRBJ2-3
CASSLTAGGTDTQYF
TGTGCCAGCAGCTTAACAGCGGGAGGAACAGATACGCAGTATTTT
>-|TRBD1|TRBV28|TRBJ1-5
CASSLLTGAYSNQPQHF
TGTGCCAGCAGTCTACTTACAGGGGCTTATAGCAATCAGCCCCAGCATTTT
>-|-|TRBV7-8|TRBJ2-3
CASSLSTAGTADTQYF
TGTGCCAGCAGCTTATCTACGGCGGGGACGGCAGATACGCAGTATTTT
>few|-|TRBV19|TRBJ2-1
CASRHQPGLNNEQFF
TGTGCCAGTAGACATCAACCGGGACTCAACAATGAGCAGTTCTTC